This T cell receptor beta chain was identified during a study of blood T cell repertoires in COVID-19 (dated by TCRdb to 2018 to 2020). About the investigation overall: The collaborator samples originated in the United States, Italy and Spain and spanned the acute and convalescent phases of COVID-19. The samples were drawn from two sources: the first 160 participants of the ongoing ImmuneRACE study, and over 1,000 subjects contributed by 6 global collaborators. The repertoires were released in a freely available public database intended as a resource for research on the immune response to SARS-CoV-2. Where available, HLA class I and class II types were obtained from metadata supplied by the sample provider rather than from assay-based typing. Nearly every sample came with metadata listing a de-identified subject ID, COVID-19 status, age in years and sex. The dataset comprised deeply sampled blood TCRbeta repertoires from subjects exposed to, actively infected with, or recovered from COVID-19. The prospective study material was composed of cDNA or gDNA derived from T cells, B-cell-depleted T cells, or PBMCs.

The immunoSEQ Assay, a bias-controlled multiplex PCR, was used to amplify TCRbeta CDR3 regions from genomic DNA. The source study handled its data this way. Within the assay, amplification of reference gene primers was used to estimate how many nucleated cells each sample contained. To quantify the absolute abundance of each unique TCRbeta CDR3 rearrangement, sequence reads were collapsed and filtered. For each sample, productive Simpson clonality was calculated as the square root of Simpson's diversity index over productive rearrangements. TCRdb provides this immuneACCESS table in a form limited to in-frame rearrangements. Some clones are lacking; in checked studies, under half of them reflect an unresolved V gene, and why the rest are absent is not known. That table gives V, J and clone size, and the DNA gave D and trimming. This sample gives 200,000 to 250,000 clones in total; approximately 86% of them show up just once. The ten largest clones take up roughly 1.5% of the sample.

In regard to this clone: This receptor's antigen is unknown. The sample holds no much larger clone one base away, and base qualities are not on file.

Overall study outcomes, separate from this receptor: Clinical and demographic metadata were provided uncurated, with the amount varying by source and participant.

The CDR3 sequence holds 15 residues, the cysteine and phenylalanine included. The read is trimmed to its CDR3 DNA, 45 bases read in frame from base 1. Taken from the germline V gene, the CDR1 and CDR2 loops are KGHDR and SFDVKD. The trim is 9 bases for V and 1 base for J, with a gap of 15 bases between the germline ends. Collaborating institutions collected whole blood in K2EDTA tubes following their own protocols. Collaborator samples were shipped for TCRbeta analysis as frozen whole blood, isolated PBMCs, or DNA extracted from either sample type. The rearrangement combines TRBV24-1 with TRBJ1-3; too little of a D gene remains to name it. The sample was peripheral blood. This sequence originates from a man aged 18-30 years with active or convalescent COVID-19. The CDR3 reads CATGGLWDSGNTIYF. At the DNA level, the sequence is TGTGCCACCGGAGGGTTGTGGGATTCTGGAAACACCATATATTTT.